The 21 T cell receptor beta chains presented below share a single source sample, sequenced in a study of Ad26.COV2.S vaccination and SARS-CoV-2 variants. TCRdb's copy holds only in-frame clones and misses some; the assay was immunoSEQ multiplex PCR. The sample shows approximately 480,000 clones, around 88% of them seen only once. The treatment here: approximately 18 received Ad26.COV2.S at low or high dose, single or two shots; about 5 received placebo; per-sample allocation not given. Sampling happened 63 days after the first vaccine or placebo injection. This specimen was peripheral blood, taken in a trial of Ad26.COV2.S vaccine versus placebo. The source of these receptors is a person between 18 and 65 years old who received the Ad26.COV2.S COVID-19 vaccine or a placebo.

The chain recombines TRBV6-5 with TRBJ1-5; possible D gene TRBD1, 6 bases. Germline V lookup: CDR1 MNHEY, CDR2 SVGAGI. V lost 8 bases and J lost 5, with 16 bases in between. This CDR3 region has 14 residues. CDR3 sequence (DNA): TGTGCCAGCTCTGGAGGGGGAGAAGATCAGCCCCAGCATTTT. Its protein is CASSGGGEDQPQHF.

V and J are TRBV25-1 and TRBJ1-6; 8 bases are a match to TRBD1. Per the germline V gene, CDR1 is MGHDK and CDR2 is SYGVNS. With V trimmed by 6 bases and J by 7 bases, 5 bases remained unmatched. The CDR3 is 14 residues long. In DNA form, the CDR3 reads TGTGCCAGCAGGGGACAGGCTCAGAATTCACCCCTCCACTTT. Its protein is CASRGQAQNSPLHF.

The chain recombines TRBV18 with TRBJ1-4; D is ambiguous. The CDR3 is 14 residues long. The germline gives CDR1 KGHSH, CDR2 LQKENI. With 0 bases removed from V and 7 bases from J, the gap between germline ends came to 9 bases. CDR3 DNA: TGTGCCAGCTCACCACCGAGTGTGGGTGAAAAACTGTTTTTT. Amino acids: CASSPPSVGEKLFF.

This clone was detected once. The J gene is TRBJ1-4, the V gene TRBV28; perhaps TRBD1 as D (5 bases). Germline CDR1 and CDR2: MDHEN and SYDVKM. The CDR3 totals 14 residues. V lost 7 bases and J lost 10, with 19 bases in between. CDR3 in DNA: TGTGCCAGCAACCTCGCGGACAAACGGGGAAAACTGTTTTTT. This encodes CASNLADKRGKLFF.

This clone was seen just once. The chain uses TRBV28 and TRBJ2-2; no definite D call. Germline V gives CDR1 MDHEN, CDR2 SYDVKM. CDR3 size: 13 residues. V lost 9 bases, J lost 3 bases, and 11 bases lay in between. CDR3 sequence (DNA): TGTGCCAGTCATACAAGCTACACCGGGGAGCTGTTTTTT. Encoded protein: CASHTSYTGELFF.

The chain couples TRBV7-2 to TRBJ1-6; no firm D call. The CDR3 loop spans 12 amino acids. From germline, CDR1 is SGHTA and CDR2 FQGNSA. Trimming shortened V by 0 bases and J by 16 bases, and 10 bases separated the two germline ends. The CDR3 region has the DNA TGTGCCAGCAGCTTAGCGGGTAGGAGTCTCCACTTT. Translated, it gives CASSLAGRSLHF.

The chain uses TRBV27 and TRBJ2-7; D call uncertain. This CDR3 has 15 amino acids. Germline loops: CDR1 MNHEY, CDR2 SMNVEV (reference sequence). Trimming removed 4 bases from V and 5 bases from J, with 18 bases in between. CDR3 in DNA: TGTGCCAGCAGTTCCCGGGTGGGCAGACAAAACGAGCAGTACTTC. Amino acid sequence: CASSSRVGRQNEQYF.

This sequence joins TRBV29-1 and TRBJ1-2; D is ambiguous. The germline V and J ends were trimmed by 7 bases and 3 bases, with 15 bases remaining between them. The CDR3 covers 13 residues. Germline CDR1 and CDR2: SQVTM and ANQGSEA. CDR3 residues: CSAPTSGHYGYTF. As DNA, the CDR3 is TGCAGCGCCCCGACATCCGGGCACTATGGCTACACCTTC.

This rearrangement joins TRBV7-2 to TRBJ2-7; unclear D gene. Trimming removed 3 bases at V and 4 bases at J, with 13 bases between. Germline V lookup: CDR1 SGHTA, CDR2 FQGNSA. This CDR3 region has 14 residues. CDR3: CASSFDPVGYEQYF. CDR3 nucleotide sequence: TGTGCCAGCAGCTTCGACCCGGTCGGGTACGAGCAGTACTTC.

This chain connects TRBV5-1 to TRBJ2-5; TRBD2 is a possible D gene (5 bases). The CDR3 has 14 amino acids. Trimming took 4 bases from V and 2 from J, leaving 12 bases between them. Per germline, CDR1 SGHRS and CDR2 YFSETQ. CDR3: CASSHGGWQETQYF. The CDR3 coding sequence is TGCGCCAGCAGCCACGGAGGATGGCAAGAGACCCAGTACTTC. The full variable domain, completed using reference TRBV5-1 and TRBJ2-5, is KAGVTQTPRYLIKTRGQQVTLSCSPISGHRSVSWYQQTPGQGLQFLFEYFSETQRNKGNFPGRFSGRQFSNSRSEMNVSTLELGDSALYLCASSHGGWQETQYFGPGTRLLVL.

The V and J genes are TRBV29-1 and TRBJ2-3; a possible D gene is TRBD1 (5 bases). The V end was cut by 6 bases, the J end by 1 base, with 14 bases between. CDR1 is SQVTM, CDR2 ANQGSEA, per germline. The CDR3 length is 14 residues. The CDR3 region has the DNA TGCAGCGTGAATACAGGATCCCGCACAGATACGCAGTATTTT. Encoded protein: CSVNTGSRTDTQYF.

The rearrangement uses TRBV7-8 and TRBJ2-5; D is ambiguous. Trimming shortened V by 5 bases and J by 3 bases, and 10 bases separated the two germline ends. The germline V gene has CDR1 SGHVS and CDR2 FQNEAQ. The CDR3 is made up of 13 amino acids. CDR3 amino acids: CASSQRRKETQYF. As DNA, the CDR3 is TGTGCCAGCAGCCAGCGAAGGAAAGAGACCCAGTACTTC.

This clone has more than one count but fewer than ten. The chain joins TRBV7-9 to TRBJ1-5; TRBD1 agrees at 10 bases. The CDR3 is 18 residues long. V lost 1 base, J lost 0 bases, and 6 bases stayed unmatched. Germline V lookup: CDR1 SEHNR, CDR2 FQNEAQ (reference sequence). CDR3 protein: CASSLVGTGVDSNQPQHF. CDR3 nucleotides: TGTGCCAGCAGCTTAGTGGGGACAGGGGTAGATAGCAATCAGCCCCAGCATTTT.

The chain is built from TRBV7-9 and TRBJ1-1; 9 nucleotides line up with TRBD1. V dropped 5 bases and J dropped 5; count of bases not matched to a gene: 6. The germline V gene has CDR1 SEHNR and CDR2 FQNEAQ (reference sequence). This CDR3 has 14 residues. CDR3 protein: CASSLPGQGTEAFF. DNA of the CDR3: TGTGCCAGCAGCCTCCCGGGACAGGGAACTGAAGCTTTCTTT.

The rearrangement joins TRBV27 to TRBJ2-7; 8 nucleotides match TRBD2. The ends lost 8 bases at V and 2 bases at J; junction bases unmatched: 11. The CDR3 runs 15 residues. Germline loops: CDR1 MNHEY, CDR2 SMNVEV (reference sequence). The CDR3 region has the DNA TGTGCCAGCGGGCGAGTAGCGGGGCTAACCTACGAGCAGTACTTC. Its protein product is CASGRVAGLTYEQYF.

The chain uses TRBV5-6 and TRBJ2-6; D tentatively fits TRBD1 or TRBD2 (6 bases each). The CDR3 consists of 16 residues. V lost 3 bases and J lost 3, with 13 bases in between. Germline V gives CDR1 SGHDT, CDR2 YYEEEE. The CDR3 sequence: CASSSYREVGANVLTF. CDR3 DNA: TGTGCCAGCAGCTCATACAGGGAGGTTGGGGCCAACGTCCTGACTTTC.

The gene calls are TRBV28 and TRBJ2-6, with TRBD1 matching 7 bases. After removal of 5 bases from V and 2 bases from J, the junction contained 12 bases not matched to a gene. Germline CDR1 and CDR2: MDHEN and SYDVKM. The CDR3 length is 18 residues. CDR3 bases: TGTGCCAGCAGTCTTTGGACAGGTCTCGGTACTGGGGCCAACGTCCTGACTTTC. Translation: CASSLWTGLGTGANVLTF.

The chain employs TRBV5-1 and TRBJ1-3, with a possible D match to TRBD1 (5 bases). The CDR3 is 15 amino acids. The V end was cut by 3 bases, the J end by 5 bases, with 15 bases between. Germline CDR1 is SGHRS and CDR2 is YFSETQ. In nucleotides, the CDR3 is TGCGCCAGCAGCTCTACACCGGGACGAAGAAACACCATATATTTT. Protein sequence: CASSSTPGRRNTIYF.

This rearrangement joins TRBV4-3 to TRBJ2-2; D is possibly TRBD1 or TRBD2 (5 bases each). Germline V gene sequence: CDR1 LGHNA, CDR2 YSLEER. Trimming stripped 1 base from V and 8 bases from J, with 20 bases between. There are 17 residues in the CDR3. CDR3 protein: CASSQASGRDLGGELFF. Written as DNA, the CDR3 is TGCGCCAGCAGCCAAGCTTCCGGAAGGGACCTAGGAGGGGAGCTGTTTTTT.

This rearrangement joins TRBV28 to TRBJ2-1, with 7 bases identical to TRBD2. This CDR3 has 14 amino acids. With V trimmed by 2 bases and J by 6 bases, 4 bases remained unmatched. The V gene's germline CDR1 is MDHEN and CDR2 SYDVKM. CDR3: CASSLAGVVNEQFF. DNA of the CDR3: TGTGCCAGCAGTTTAGCGGGAGTCGTCAATGAGCAGTTCTTC.

The chain links TRBV7-2 to TRBJ2-5, with 7 bases fitting TRBD1. The V gene's germline CDR1 is SGHTA and CDR2 FQGNSA. V lost 5 bases and J lost 0; bases outside the gene matches: 6. This CDR3 spans 15 amino acids. The CDR3 sequence: CASSAFRGHQETQYF. CDR3 DNA sequence: TGTGCCAGCAGCGCTTTTAGGGGGCACCAAGAGACCCAGTACTTC. Filled out from reference TRBV7-2 and TRBJ2-5, the complete variable domain reads GAGVSQSPSNKVTEKGKDVELRCDPISGHTALYWYRQSLGQGLEFLIYFQGNSAPDKSGLPSDRFSAERTGGSVSTLTIQRTQQEDSAVYLCASSAFRGHQETQYFGPGTRLLVL.